This T cell receptor beta chain was profiled in a study of blood T cell repertoires in COVID-19. Study information: Sources were T cells, B-cell-depleted T cells, or PBMCs; the material itself was cDNA or gDNA.

The CDR3 sequence is 15 residues long. Trimming took 0 bases from V and 8 from J, leaving 16 bases between them. CDR1 is LGHNA, CDR2 YSLEER, per germline. Adults between about 18 and 89 years of age took part from approximately 24 US areas. Grouping used clinical history reported by participants in a survey and questionnaire. This clone appeared once. How the authors handled the data: Amplifying reference gene primers gave estimates of nucleated cell counts. Data came from immunoSEQ multiplex PCR; TCRdb stores just in-frame clones and leaves some out. D and trimming were read from the DNA, whereas the V and J calls and clone size are those reported in that table. The data contain under 250,000 clones, 75% to 85% of them seen just once; the ten biggest clones take up approximately 8.2%.

The clonotype comes from a woman aged 45-65 years with acute COVID-19. The genes are TRBV4-3 and TRBJ1-2; D gene unclear. The material sequenced was PBMCs or T cells enriched from blood (not recorded which). The CDR3 region has the DNA TGCGCCAGCAGCCAAGACGTTTGGCAGAGAGGGGGCTACACCTTC. Amino acid sequence: CASSQDVWQRGGYTF.